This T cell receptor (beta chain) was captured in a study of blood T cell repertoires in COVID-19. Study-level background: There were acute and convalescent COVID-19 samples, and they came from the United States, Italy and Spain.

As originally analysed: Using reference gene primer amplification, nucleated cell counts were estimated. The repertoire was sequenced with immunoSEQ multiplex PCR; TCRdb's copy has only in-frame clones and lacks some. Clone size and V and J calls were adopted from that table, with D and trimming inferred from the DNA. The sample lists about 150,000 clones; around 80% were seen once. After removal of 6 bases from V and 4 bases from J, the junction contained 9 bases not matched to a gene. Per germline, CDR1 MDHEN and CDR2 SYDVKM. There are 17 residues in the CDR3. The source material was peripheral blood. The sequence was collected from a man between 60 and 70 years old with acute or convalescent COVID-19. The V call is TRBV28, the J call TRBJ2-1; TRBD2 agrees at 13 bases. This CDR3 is CASRMTSGRLGYNEQFF. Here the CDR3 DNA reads TGTGCCAGCAGGATGACTAGCGGGAGGCTTGGGTACAATGAGCAGTTCTTC.